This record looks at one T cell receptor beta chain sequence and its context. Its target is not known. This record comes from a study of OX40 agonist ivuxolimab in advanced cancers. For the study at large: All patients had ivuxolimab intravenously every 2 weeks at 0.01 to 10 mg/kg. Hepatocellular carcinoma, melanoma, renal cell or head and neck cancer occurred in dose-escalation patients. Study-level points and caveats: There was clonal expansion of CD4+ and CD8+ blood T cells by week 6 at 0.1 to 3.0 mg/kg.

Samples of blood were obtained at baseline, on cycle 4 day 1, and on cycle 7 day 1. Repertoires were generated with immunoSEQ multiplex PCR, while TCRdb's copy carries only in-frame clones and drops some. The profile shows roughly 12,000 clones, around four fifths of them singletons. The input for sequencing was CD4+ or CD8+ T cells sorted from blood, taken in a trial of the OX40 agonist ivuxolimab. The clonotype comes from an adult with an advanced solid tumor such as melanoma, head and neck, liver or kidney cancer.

As DNA, the CDR3 is TGTGCCAGCAGCTTGTGGGTAGAAGGCACTGAAGCTTTCTTT. Translating it yields CASSLWVEGTEAFF. J is TRBJ1-1 and V is TRBV4-2; D is unresolved. V lost 5 bases and J 4 bases, leaving 14 bases between the germline ends. The length of the CDR3 is 14 residues. Germline-derived CDR1 and CDR2 are LGHNA and YNFKEQ.